The sequence of this TCR beta chain was determined in a study of blood T cells in healthy people across ages. Aged roughly 6 to 95, donors were systemically healthy Caucasians from Russia. Researchers report isolating at least 7 million PBMCs per sample. This clonotype has only a few counts. Its antigen is undetermined. Primed by a sample-barcoded 5' primer and a J-beta primer mix, a second PCR proceeded for 7 to 11 cycles. TCRdb reprocessed the 5' RACE reads via MiXCR and lists one record per CDR3 protein. The sample lists about 830,000 distinct CDR3 sequences; 62% were seen once. Study findings and constraints: Per-million-T-cell TCR beta diversity fell roughly linearly with age. Both naive CD4+ cell counts and diversity were greater in long-lived donors than in aged donors.

This TCR came from a man younger than 40 in good health. Sequenced material: blood.

The CDR3 sequence is CASNPGALNSYNEQFF. As DNA, the CDR3 is TGCGCCAGCAACCCGGGAGCCCTTAACTCCTACAATGAGCAGTTCTTC. V gene TRBV5-1 combines with J gene TRBJ2-1; D might be TRBD2 (6 bases). V shed 6 bases and J shed 0 bases, with 16 bases lying between them. Germline values: CDR1 SGHRS, CDR2 YFSETQ. The CDR3 runs to 16 residues.